These 4 T cell receptor beta chains share one sample of origin, sequenced in a study of blood T cell repertoires in COVID-19. Produced via immunoSEQ multiplex PCR; TCRdb's table is partial and in-frame only. The table includes 270,000 or so clones, around 85% detected once. The sequenced material came from peripheral blood. Receptors were obtained from a woman younger than 45 with COVID-19, enrolled during active disease.

DNA of the CDR3: TGTGCCAGCTCCGACTTAGCCTACGAGCAGTACTTC. Translated, it gives CASSDLAYEQYF. The chain carries TRBV18 and TRBJ2-7, with unresolved D. Per germline, CDR1 KGHSH and CDR2 LQKENI. The ends were cut back, 6 bases at V and 2 bases at J, with 8 bases in the middle. This CDR3 has 12 amino acids. Complete variable domain (other parts from reference TRBV18 and TRBJ2-7): NAGVMQNPRHLVRRRGQEARLRCSPMKGHSHVYWYRQLPEEGLKFMVYLQKENIIDESGMPKERFSAEFPKEGPSILRIQQVVRGDSAAYFCASSDLAYEQYFGPGTRLTVT.

V gene TRBV7-9 combines with J gene TRBJ2-1, with unresolved D. Per the germline V gene, CDR1 is SEHNR and CDR2 is FQNEAQ (reference sequence). V was clipped by 9 bases and J by 8 bases, with 14 bases between them. The CDR3 consists of 12 residues. The CDR3 sequence: CASRVSIDEQFF. The DNA of the CDR3 is TGTGCCAGTCGAGTCTCGATCGATGAGCAGTTCTTC.

V and J are TRBV29-1 and TRBJ2-1; possibly TRBD1 for D (6 bases). Trimming shortened V by 3 bases and J by 2 bases, and 11 bases separated the two germline ends. The CDR3 totals 14 residues. Germline CDR1 is SQVTM and CDR2 is ANQGSEA. CDR3: CSVEGRGTYNEQFF. The CDR3 bases are TGCAGCGTTGAGGGCAGGGGAACCTACAATGAGCAGTTCTTC.

The chain carries TRBV27 and TRBJ2-3, with D perhaps TRBD2 (5 bases). The CDR3 consists of 14 residues. Germline V gene sequence: CDR1 MNHEY, CDR2 SMNVEV (reference sequence). Trimming took off 6 bases at V and 1 base at J, with 11 bases between the two ends. The CDR3 is CASSGKYGTDTQYF. The CDR3 DNA reads as TGTGCCAGCAGCGGGAAGTATGGCACAGATACGCAGTATTTT.